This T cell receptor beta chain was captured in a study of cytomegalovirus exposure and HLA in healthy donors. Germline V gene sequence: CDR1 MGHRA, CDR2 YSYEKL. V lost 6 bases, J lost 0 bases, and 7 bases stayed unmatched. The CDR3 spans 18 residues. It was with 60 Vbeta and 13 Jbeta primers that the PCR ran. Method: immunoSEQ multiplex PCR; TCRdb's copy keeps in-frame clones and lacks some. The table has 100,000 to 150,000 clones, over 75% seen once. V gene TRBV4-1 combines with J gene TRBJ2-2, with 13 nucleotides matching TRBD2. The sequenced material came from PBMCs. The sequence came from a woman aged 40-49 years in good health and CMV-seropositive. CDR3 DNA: TGCGCCAGCAGACCGACTAGCGGGAGGATCGCGAACACCGGGGAGCTGTTTTTT. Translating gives CASRPTSGRIANTGELFF.